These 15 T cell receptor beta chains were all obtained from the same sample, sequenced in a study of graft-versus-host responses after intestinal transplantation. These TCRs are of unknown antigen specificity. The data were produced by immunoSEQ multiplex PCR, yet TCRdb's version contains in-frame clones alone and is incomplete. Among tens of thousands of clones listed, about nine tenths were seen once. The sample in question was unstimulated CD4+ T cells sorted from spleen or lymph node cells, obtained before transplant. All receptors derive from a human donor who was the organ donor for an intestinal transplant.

The CDR3 DNA follows: TGTGCCAGCATATTGACTAGCGGTAACACAGATACGCAGTATTTT. Protein product: CASILTSGNTDTQYF. The rearrangement uses TRBV7-9 and TRBJ2-3; 9 bases are a match to TRBD2. With V trimmed by 7 bases and J by 2 bases, 7 bases remained unmatched. Germline CDR1 reads SEHNR; CDR2 reads FQNEAQ (reference sequence). This CDR3 region has 15 residues.

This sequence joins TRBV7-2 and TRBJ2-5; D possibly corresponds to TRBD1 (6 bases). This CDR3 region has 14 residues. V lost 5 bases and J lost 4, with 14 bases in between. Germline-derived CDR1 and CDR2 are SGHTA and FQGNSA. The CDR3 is CASSQGTLRETQYF. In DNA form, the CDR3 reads TGTGCCAGCAGCCAGGGGACATTACGAGAGACCCAGTACTTC.

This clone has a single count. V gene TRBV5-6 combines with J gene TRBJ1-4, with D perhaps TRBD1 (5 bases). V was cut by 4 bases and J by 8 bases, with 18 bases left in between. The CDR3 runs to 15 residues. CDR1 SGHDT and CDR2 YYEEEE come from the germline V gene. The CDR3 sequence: CASSGGGSIREKLFF. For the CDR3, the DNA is TGTGCCAGCAGCGGGGGGGGGTCGATAAGGGAAAAACTGTTTTTT.

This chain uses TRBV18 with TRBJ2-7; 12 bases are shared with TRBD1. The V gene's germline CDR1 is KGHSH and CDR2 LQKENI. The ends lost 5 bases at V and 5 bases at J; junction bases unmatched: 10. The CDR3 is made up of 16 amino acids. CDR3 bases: TGTGCCAGCTCAAAGGGACAGGGGGCAGTTCTCGACGAGCAGTACTTC. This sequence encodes CASSKGQGAVLDEQYF. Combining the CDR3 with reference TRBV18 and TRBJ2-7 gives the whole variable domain NAGVMQNPRHLVRRRGQEARLRCSPMKGHSHVYWYRQLPEEGLKFMVYLQKENIIDESGMPKERFSAEFPKEGPSILRIQQVVRGDSAAYFCASSKGQGAVLDEQYFGPGTRLTVT.

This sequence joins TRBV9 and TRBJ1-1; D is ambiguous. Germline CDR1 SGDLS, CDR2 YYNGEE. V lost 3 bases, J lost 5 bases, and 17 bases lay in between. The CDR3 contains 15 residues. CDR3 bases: TGTGCCAGCAGCGCCAAGTCCGGCGCGAGGACTGAAGCTTTCTTT. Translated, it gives CASSAKSGARTEAFF.

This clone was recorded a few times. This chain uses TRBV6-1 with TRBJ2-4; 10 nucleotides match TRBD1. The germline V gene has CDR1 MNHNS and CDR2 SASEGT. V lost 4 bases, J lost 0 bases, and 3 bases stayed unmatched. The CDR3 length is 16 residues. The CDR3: CASSADRGPAKNIQYF. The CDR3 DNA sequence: TGTGCCAGCAGTGCCGACAGGGGGCCAGCCAAAAACATTCAGTACTTC.

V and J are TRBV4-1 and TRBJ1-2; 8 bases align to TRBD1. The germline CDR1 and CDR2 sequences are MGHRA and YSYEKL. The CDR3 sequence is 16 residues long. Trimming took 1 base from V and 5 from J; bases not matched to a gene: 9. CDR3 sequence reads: CASSQGQGSPTYGYTF. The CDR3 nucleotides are TGCGCCAGCAGCCAAGGACAGGGGAGCCCCACTTATGGCTACACCTTC.

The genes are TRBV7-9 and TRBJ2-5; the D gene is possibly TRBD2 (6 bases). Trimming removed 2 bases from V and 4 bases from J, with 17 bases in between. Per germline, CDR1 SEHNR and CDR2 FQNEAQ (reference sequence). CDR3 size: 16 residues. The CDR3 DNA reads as TGTGCCAGCAGCTTAAGCGGAGGGCCATCCGGAGAGACCCAGTACTTC. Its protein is CASSLSGGPSGETQYF.

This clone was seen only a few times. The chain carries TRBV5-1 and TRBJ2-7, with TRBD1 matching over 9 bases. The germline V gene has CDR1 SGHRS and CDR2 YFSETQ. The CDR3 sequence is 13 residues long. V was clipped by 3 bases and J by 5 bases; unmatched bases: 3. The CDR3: CASSWDRDHEQYF. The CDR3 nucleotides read TGCGCCAGCAGCTGGGACAGGGACCACGAGCAGTACTTC. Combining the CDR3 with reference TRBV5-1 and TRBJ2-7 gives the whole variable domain KAGVTQTPRYLIKTRGQQVTLSCSPISGHRSVSWYQQTPGQGLQFLFEYFSETQRNKGNFPGRFSGRQFSNSRSEMNVSTLELGDSALYLCASSWDRDHEQYFGPGTRLTVT.

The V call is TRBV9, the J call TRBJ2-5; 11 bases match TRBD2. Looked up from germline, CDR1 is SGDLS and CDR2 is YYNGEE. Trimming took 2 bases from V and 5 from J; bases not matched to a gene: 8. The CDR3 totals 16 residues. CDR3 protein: CASSVDSGGVGETQYF. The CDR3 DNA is TGTGCCAGCAGCGTTGATAGCGGGGGGGTTGGGGAGACCCAGTACTTC.

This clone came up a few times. As DNA, the CDR3 is TGTGCCAGCAGGACCGGGACAATGGGCAACGAGCAGTACTTC. Translation gives CASRTGTMGNEQYF. The chain recombines TRBV6-1 with TRBJ2-7, with TRBD1 as a possible D gene (6 bases). The length of the CDR3 is 14 residues. The V end lost 6 bases, the J end lost 5 bases, and 17 bases lay between the germline ends. Per the germline V gene, CDR1 is MNHNS and CDR2 is SASEGT.

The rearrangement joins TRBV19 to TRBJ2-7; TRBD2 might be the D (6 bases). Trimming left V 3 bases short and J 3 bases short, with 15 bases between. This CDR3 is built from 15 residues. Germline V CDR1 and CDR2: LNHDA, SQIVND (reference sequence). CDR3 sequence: CASSIVAVTIYEQYF. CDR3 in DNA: TGTGCCAGTAGTATTGTAGCGGTTACTATCTACGAGCAGTACTTC.

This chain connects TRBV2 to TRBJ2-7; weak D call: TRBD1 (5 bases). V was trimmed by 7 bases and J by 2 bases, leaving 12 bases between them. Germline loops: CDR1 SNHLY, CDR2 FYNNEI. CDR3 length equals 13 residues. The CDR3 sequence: CASKPQVTYEQYF. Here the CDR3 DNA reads TGTGCCAGCAAGCCACAGGTCACCTACGAGCAGTACTTC.

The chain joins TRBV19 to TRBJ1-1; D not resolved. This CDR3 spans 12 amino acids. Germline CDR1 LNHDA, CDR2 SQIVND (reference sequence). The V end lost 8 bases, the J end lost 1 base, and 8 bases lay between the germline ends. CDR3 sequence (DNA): TGTGCCAGTTCCTATCCGAACACTGAAGCTTTCTTT. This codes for CASSYPNTEAFF. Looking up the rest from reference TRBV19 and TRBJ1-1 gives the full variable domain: DGGITQSPKYLFRKEGQNVTLSCEQNLNHDAMYWYRQDPGQGLRLIYYSQIVNDFQKGDIAEGYSVSREKKESFPLTVTSAQKNPTAFYLCASSYPNTEAFFGQGTRLTVV.

The CDR3 reads CASTEGGFNSPLHF. CDR3 DNA: TGTGCCAGCACGGAGGGGGGGTTTAATTCACCCCTCCACTTT. The chain is built from TRBV6-1 and TRBJ1-6; the D gene is possibly TRBD1 (6 bases). V dropped 7 bases and J dropped 6 bases, with 13 bases sitting between them. The CDR3 is 14 amino acids. CDR1 and CDR2 (germline): MNHNS, SASEGT.